These 24 T cell receptor beta chains were all obtained from the same sample, sequenced in a study of response to subunit inactivated influenza vaccine. TCRdb re-derived calls from the RT-PCR reads in MiXCR, one entry per CDR3 protein. The repertoire holds just over 300,000 distinct CDR3 sequences, with around 22% as singletons. Sequenced material: PBMCs from blood, taken 21 months after vaccination. The source of these receptors is a man aged 45 to 75 who received an inactivated influenza vaccine.

This sequence joins TRBV28 and TRBJ2-7; 9 nucleotides line up with TRBD1. The CDR3 spans 15 residues. Germline V gene sequence: CDR1 MDHEN, CDR2 SYDVKM. Losses at the gene ends were 3 bases for V and 0 bases for J; bases not matched to a gene: 3. CDR3 nucleotide sequence: TGTGCCAGCAGTTTTGGACAGGGGAGCTCCTACGAGCAGTACTTC. Translation: CASSFGQGSSYEQYF.

The V gene is TRBV5-1, the J gene TRBJ1-2; 8 bases are a match to TRBD1. Germline CDR1 and CDR2: SGHRS and YFSETQ. CDR3 length: 15 residues. The V segment lost 0 bases and the J segment 4 bases; nucleotides outside the gene matches: 5. This chain's CDR3 is CASSLGQGFSYGYTF. The CDR3 DNA sequence: TGCGCCAGCAGCTTGGGACAGGGGTTCAGCTATGGCTACACCTTC.

This sequence joins TRBV5-1 and TRBJ1-2; TRBD1 aligns across 7 bases. Germline V CDR1 and CDR2: SGHRS, YFSETQ. V lost 0 bases to trimming and J lost 0 bases; unmatched junction nucleotides: 20. The CDR3 is made up of 21 amino acids. The CDR3 nucleotides are TGCGCCAGCAGCTTGGGTACTGCAGGGGGAAGGCTCGGCCGAGCTAACTATGGCTACACCTTC. This gives the protein CASSLGTAGGRLGRANYGYTF.

The chain has TRBV12-3 or TRBV12-4 and TRBJ2-1, with D uncertain. CDR3 length: 12 residues. Trimming removed 6 bases at V and 7 bases at J, with 10 bases between. The CDR3: CASRSQANEQFF. DNA for the CDR3: TGTGCCAGCAGATCTCAGGCTAATGAGCAGTTCTTC.

The chain is built from TRBV11-2 and TRBJ1-2; 9 bases are shared with TRBD1. J was trimmed by 8 bases and V by 2 bases; bases with no gene match: 15. The CDR3 extends over 17 amino acids. Germline-derived CDR1 and CDR2 are SGHAT and FQNNGV. The CDR3 region is CASSLPGQGMEGGGYTF. CDR3 bases: TGTGCCAGCAGCTTACCGGGACAGGGTATGGAAGGCGGAGGCTACACCTTC.

This clonotype was recorded only once. The chain recombines TRBV20-1 with TRBJ2-3, with 8 bases matching TRBD2. The CDR3 sequence is 15 residues long. The V and J ends lost 1 base and 6 bases, in that order; junction bases with no gene match: 9. Germline loops: CDR1 DFQATT, CDR2 SNEGSKA (reference sequence). CDR3 region: CSARGVAGPSDTQYF. CDR3 nucleotides: TGCAGTGCTAGAGGGGTAGCGGGACCGTCCGATACGCAGTATTTT.

This clonotype was recorded at least ten times. The DNA of the CDR3 is TGCGCCAGCAGCCAAGAGGGGGGTCGTAATGAAAAACTGTTTTTT. This codes for CASSQEGGRNEKLFF. This chain links TRBV4-1 with TRBJ1-4; D perhaps matches TRBD1 (5 bases). Trimming cost V 0 bases and J 4 bases, with 9 bases left between them. Germline-derived CDR1 and CDR2 are MGHRA and YSYEKL. CDR3 length equals 15 residues.

The rearrangement links TRBV20-1 to TRBJ2-1; 7 bases are shared with TRBD1. CDR3 length equals 16 residues. Germline V gene lookup returns CDR1 DFQATT and CDR2 SNEGSKA (reference sequence). After removal of 0 bases from V and 1 base from J, the junction contained 6 bases not matched to a gene. The CDR3 spells CSARDPGQESYNEQFF. The DNA for the CDR3 is TGCAGTGCTAGAGATCCCGGACAGGAGTCCTACAATGAGCAGTTCTTC.

This clonotype was seen a handful of times. V and J are TRBV4-2 and TRBJ2-2; TRBD1 might be the D (6 bases). Germline values: CDR1 LGHNA, CDR2 YNFKEQ. This CDR3 region has 16 residues. V was shortened by 3 bases and J by 3 bases, with 14 bases between the two germline ends. The CDR3 loop reads CASSQGRGAHTGELFF. CDR3 nucleotides: TGTGCCAGCAGCCAGGGCAGGGGCGCACACACCGGGGAGCTGTTTTTT.

The rearrangement joins TRBV3-1 to TRBJ2-7; no clear D gene. V lost 0 bases, J lost 0 bases, and 15 bases lay in between. In germline, CDR1 is LGHDT, CDR2 YNNKEL (reference sequence). This CDR3 has 17 residues. The CDR3 spells CASSQDLAGQDSYEQYF. The CDR3 DNA is TGTGCCAGCAGCCAAGATTTGGCCGGGCAGGACTCCTACGAGCAGTACTTC.

This clonotype showed up just a few times. V and J are TRBV5-6 and TRBJ2-1; D is possibly TRBD2 (5 bases). The CDR3 has 12 amino acids. Germline-derived CDR1 and CDR2 are SGHDT and YYEEEE. Trimming took 5 bases from V and 9 from J, leaving 12 bases between them. The CDR3 reads CASRPGGSEQFF. CDR3 nucleotides: TGTGCCAGCAGGCCAGGTGGGAGTGAGCAGTTCTTC.

J is TRBJ2-1 and V is TRBV2, with D unclear. V gave up 7 bases and J gave up 10 bases, with 11 bases separating them. The CDR3 is 11 residues long. Germline V gene data show CDR1 as SNHLY and CDR2 as FYNNEI. The CDR3 is CASTTPYEQFF. In nucleotides, the CDR3 is TGTGCCAGCACCACTCCCTACGAGCAGTTCTTC.

V and J are TRBV20-1 and TRBJ2-1, with 7 bases aligning to TRBD2. This CDR3 contains 16 residues. Trimming took 3 bases from V and 1 from J; bases not matched to a gene: 9. Germline CDR1 DFQATT, CDR2 SNEGSKA (reference sequence). The CDR3 DNA reads as TGCAGTGCTAGTACTCGGGGAGGGGAATCCTACAATGAGCAGTTCTTC. Its translation is CSASTRGGESYNEQFF.

The J gene is TRBJ1-1, the V gene TRBV5-1; D remains unclear. Trimming took off 4 bases at V and 4 bases at J, with 20 bases between the two ends. Germline loops: CDR1 SGHRS, CDR2 YFSETQ. CDR3 length: 16 amino acids. Here the CDR3 DNA reads TGCGCCAGCAGCAGGGCTTCGGTGGGATATTCCACTGAAGCTTTCTTT. Amino acid sequence: CASSRASVGYSTEAFF.

The chain couples TRBV5-1 to TRBJ1-1; tentative D call: TRBD1 (5 bases). Per germline, CDR1 SGHRS and CDR2 YFSETQ. The CDR3 extends over 14 amino acids. Trimming took off 4 bases at V and 4 bases at J, with 14 bases between the two ends. The CDR3 DNA sequence: TGCGCCAGCAGCGATGGGGGGGGGATCACTGAAGCTTTCTTT. Residues: CASSDGGGITEAFF.

This clonotype has just one count. CDR3 region: CASSQETFSGANVLTF. CDR3 nucleotides: TGTGCCAGCAGCCAAGAGACATTCTCCGGGGCCAACGTCCTGACTTTC. The chain recombines TRBV14 with TRBJ2-6; D remains ambiguous. This CDR3 is 16 amino acids long. CDR1 is SGHDN and CDR2 is FVKESK in the germline V gene. Between the trimmed V and J ends, which lost 0 bases and 4 bases, there was a span of 10 bases.

This clonotype was counted a few times. V is TRBV7-6 and J is TRBJ2-1; D remains unclear. From germline, CDR1 is SGHVS and CDR2 FNYEAQ. V was shortened by 4 bases and J by 0 bases, with 10 bases between the two germline ends. The CDR3 sequence is 15 residues long. CDR3 amino acids: CASSSRAHSYNEQFF. CDR3 coding DNA: TGTGCCAGCAGCTCCCGGGCCCACTCCTACAATGAGCAGTTCTTC.

This clonotype occurred a few times. The V and J genes are TRBV11-2 and TRBJ1-5; the match to TRBD1 covers 8 bases. This CDR3 is built from 16 residues. V dropped 5 bases and J dropped 1; count of bases not matched to a gene: 7. The germline V gene encodes CDR1 SGHAT and CDR2 FQNNGV. CDR3 protein: CASSTRTGISNQPQHF. The CDR3 nucleotides read TGTGCCAGCAGCACCCGGACAGGGATCAGCAATCAGCCCCAGCATTTT. Full variable domain (remainder filled in from reference TRBV11-2 and TRBJ1-5): EAGVAQSPRYKIIEKRQSVAFWCNPISGHATLYWYQQILGQGPKLLIQFQNNGVVDDSQLPKDRFSAERLKGVDSTLKIQPAKLEDSAVYLCASSTRTGISNQPQHFGDGTRLSIL.

This clonotype turned up a few times. The chain is built from TRBV12-3 or TRBV12-4 and TRBJ2-3, with D hard to call. The CDR3 contains 13 residues. The ends were cut back, 6 bases at V and 10 bases at J, with 17 bases in the middle. CDR3 in amino acids: CASRDRWLGSQYF. CDR3 DNA sequence: TGTGCCAGCAGAGATAGGTGGTTGGGGTCGCAGTATTTT.

This clonotype has just a few counts. J is TRBJ2-7 and V is TRBV27, with TRBD1 as a possible D gene (6 bases). The germline V and J ends were trimmed by 5 bases and 3 bases, with 14 bases remaining between them. This CDR3 is built from 14 residues. The germline CDR1 and CDR2 sequences are MNHEY and SMNVEV (reference sequence). CDR3 in DNA: TGTGCCAGCAGTGCGACAGGATTAAACTACGAGCAGTACTTC. Residues: CASSATGLNYEQYF.

This clonotype was seen a handful of times. The chain recombines TRBV27 with TRBJ1-1; a possible D gene is TRBD1 (5 bases). Trimming took 6 bases from V and 6 from J, leaving 23 bases between them. This CDR3 has 16 amino acids. The germline V gene encodes CDR1 MNHEY and CDR2 SMNVEV (reference sequence). CDR3 residues: CASSISASQGVAEAFF. Here the CDR3 DNA reads TGTGCCAGCAGCATATCTGCAAGTCAGGGTGTTGCTGAAGCTTTCTTT.

This CDR3 reads CSAYNRGDYNEQFF. The CDR3, as DNA: TGCAGTGCTTATAACAGGGGAGACTACAATGAGCAGTTCTTC. J is TRBJ2-1 and V is TRBV20-1; TRBD1 matches 7 bases. V was clipped by 5 bases and J by 3 bases; unmatched bases: 7. This CDR3 comprises 14 residues. The V gene's germline CDR1 is DFQATT and CDR2 SNEGSKA (reference sequence).

The chain employs TRBV30 and TRBJ1-4; 9 nucleotides agree with TRBD1. This CDR3 is built from 15 residues. V lost 5 bases to trimming and J lost 8 bases; unmatched junction nucleotides: 12. Per germline, CDR1 GTSNPN and CDR2 SVGIG (reference sequence). The CDR3 loop reads CAWGDGNRGQEKLFF. As DNA, the CDR3 is TGTGCCTGGGGCGACGGTAACAGGGGGCAAGAAAAACTGTTTTTT.

The chain is built from TRBV18 and TRBJ1-1; the D gene is possibly TRBD1 (6 bases). Germline-derived CDR1 and CDR2 are KGHSH and LQKENI. Trimming pared 3 bases from V and 1 base from J, leaving 12 bases between. This CDR3 spans 15 amino acids. In nucleotides, the CDR3 is TGTGCCAGCTCACCTCGGGACACCAGGAACACTGAAGCTTTCTTT. Amino acids: CASSPRDTRNTEAFF.